Listed below are T cell receptor beta chains from one sample, sequenced in a study of blood T cell repertoires in COVID-19. Measured with immunoSEQ multiplex PCR; TCRdb has only the in-frame clones, and not every one. The sample consists of 250,000 to 350,000 clones, almost 90% of them appearing once. The sequenced material came from peripheral blood. All receptors come from a woman in her 30s with COVID-19, enrolled during active disease. Each CDR3 is given with its conserved first and last residue. D genes are given only for firm matches. A clone size is listed for some rows: how often the clone was seen (once, few, many), or a class if it is expanded.

J gene	clone size	V gene	D gene	CDR3 protein	CDR3 DNA
TRBJ2-7	once	TRBV28	TRBD2	CASSIRTRGSEQYF	TGTGCCAGCAGTATTCGGACTAGGGGTTCCGAGCAGTACTTC
TRBJ1-1	NA	TRBV24-1	TRBD1	CATSGTGENTEAFF	TGTGCCACCAGCGGGACAGGGGAGAACACTGAAGCTTTCTTT
TRBJ2-3	many	TRBV6-4	TRBD2	CASSELAGEADTQYF	TGTGCCAGCAGTGAGTTAGCGGGAGAAGCAGATACGCAGTATTTT
TRBJ2-2	NA	TRBV9	TRBD1	CASSVGRGLDGELFF	TGTGCCAGCAGCGTAGGCAGGGGGCTCGACGGGGAGCTGTTTTTT
TRBJ1-4	once	TRBV4-2	NA	CASSQDFGDEKLFF	TGTGCCAGCAGCCAAGATTTCGGGGATGAAAAACTGTTTTTT
TRBJ2-5	NA	TRBV29-1	NA	CSVSGLWETQYF	TGCAGCGTTTCCGGTCTCTGGGAGACCCAGTACTTC
TRBJ2-2	few	TRBV18	TRBD1	CASSPGQGAQGGELFF	TGTGCCAGCTCACCAGGACAGGGGGCGCAAGGCGGGGAGCTGTTTTTT
TRBJ2-2	NA	TRBV19	NA	CASSVTGTGELFF	TGTGCCAGTAGCGTTACGGGGACCGGGGAGCTGTTTTTT
TRBJ1-3	NA	TRBV29-1	NA	CSVAEAGDTIYF	TGCAGCGTTGCGGAAGCAGGGGACACCATATATTTT
TRBJ1-1	NA	TRBV5-6	TRBD1	CASSSGTGVGNTEAFF	TGTGCCAGCAGCTCCGGGACAGGGGTAGGAAACACTGAAGCTTTCTTT
TRBJ1-2	NA	TRBV30	NA	CAWSTGLIDYGYTF	TGTGCCTGGAGCACAGGGCTTATTGACTATGGCTACACCTTC
TRBJ1-1	NA	TRBV10-3	TRBD1	CAISEAGGRTEAFF	TGTGCCATCAGTGAAGCAGGGGGCCGGACTGAAGCTTTCTTT
TRBJ1-5	NA	TRBV19	NA	CASSIPPYNQPQHF	TGTGCCAGTAGTATTCCCCCGTACAATCAGCCCCAGCATTTT
TRBJ2-7	once	TRBV9	TRBD2	CASSVGSSGSYEQYF	TGTGCCAGCAGCGTAGGGTCTAGCGGATCCTACGAGCAGTACTTC
TRBJ1-2	NA	TRBV6-6	NA	CASSYSPTDYGYTF	TGTGCCAGCAGTTACTCCCCCACGGACTATGGCTACACCTTC
TRBJ2-5	NA	TRBV7-6	NA	CASSPAGLAGETQYF	TGTGCCAGCAGCCCCGCCGGACTGGCGGGAGAGACCCAGTACTTC
TRBJ1-5	once	TRBV30	NA	CAWSVLGLGIQPQHF	TGTGCCTGGAGTGTACTAGGTTTGGGAATCCAGCCCCAGCATTTT
TRBJ2-1	NA	TRBV25-1	NA	CASSVGRNEQFF	TGTGCCAGCAGTGTGGGGCGGAATGAGCAGTTCTTC
TRBJ1-6	NA	TRBV28	TRBD1	CASSGTTGGDSPLHF	TGTGCCAGCAGCGGTACGACAGGGGGTGATTCACCCCTCCACTTT
TRBJ2-2	NA	TRBV2	TRBD1	CARGGQGNTGELFF	TGTGCCCGCGGGGGACAGGGAAACACCGGGGAGCTGTTTTTT
TRBJ1-1	NA	TRBV19	NA	CASRNDGTRLNTEAFF	TGTGCCAGTAGAAACGATGGGACACGCTTGAACACTGAAGCTTTCTTT
TRBJ2-5	NA	TRBV15	TRBD1	CATSRDLGTEETQYF	TGTGCCACCAGCAGAGATTTAGGGACAGAAGAGACCCAGTACTTC
TRBJ1-1	NA	TRBV28	NA	CASSLGGALGTFF	TGTGCCAGCAGTTTAGGGGGGGCCCTCGGTACTTTCTTT
TRBJ2-1	NA	TRBV11-2	NA	CASSLGGLDRIYNEQFF	TGTGCCAGCAGCTTAGGAGGCCTTGACAGAATCTACAATGAGCAGTTCTTC
TRBJ2-1	NA	TRBV6-2/TRBV6-3	TRBD2	CASSYSIAGRYNEQFF	TGTGCCAGCAGTTACTCGATAGCGGGGAGGTACAATGAGCAGTTCTTC
TRBJ2-7	NA	TRBV3-1/TRBV3-2	NA	CASSQGELVRGYEQYF	TGTGCCAGCAGCCAAGGAGAGCTTGTCAGGGGCTACGAGCAGTACTTC
TRBJ1-5	NA	TRBV15	NA	CATSRARGNQPQHF	TGTGCCACCAGCAGAGCGAGGGGCAATCAGCCCCAGCATTTT
TRBJ2-3	NA	TRBV7-9	TRBD2	CASSLGLAYTDTQYF	TGTGCCAGCAGCCTCGGACTAGCCTACACAGATACGCAGTATTTT
TRBJ2-7	NA	TRBV4-3	TRBD1	CASSQAGTAPYEQYF	TGCGCCAGCAGCCAGGCCGGGACAGCCCCCTACGAGCAGTACTTC
TRBJ2-7	once	TRBV7-2	NA	CASSYSTETITYEQYF	TGTGCCAGCAGCTACTCGACAGAGACAATAACCTACGAGCAGTACTTC
TRBJ2-1	NA	TRBV28	TRBD1	CASSTTGGRGLNEQFF	TGTGCCAGCAGTACCACAGGGGGACGTGGCCTCAATGAGCAGTTCTTC
TRBJ1-2	NA	TRBV28	NA	CASSPWGRPNPGYTF	TGTGCCAGCAGCCCTTGGGGGAGGCCCAACCCTGGCTACACCTTC
TRBJ2-5	NA	TRBV11-3	TRBD2	CASSLRRAGGGETQYF	TGTGCCAGCAGCCTTCGTAGGGCGGGAGGAGGGGAGACCCAGTACTTC
TRBJ2-1	NA	TRBV3-1/TRBV3-2	NA	CASSQEYINNEQFF	TGTGCCAGCAGCCAAGAGTACATTAACAATGAGCAGTTCTTC
TRBJ2-1	NA	TRBV9	TRBD2	CASSLLGGGRGYNEQFF	TGTGCCAGCAGCCTCCTGGGGGGCGGGAGGGGGTACAATGAGCAGTTCTTC
TRBJ2-2	NA	TRBV25-1	NA	CASSEERSSSTGELFF	TGTGCCAGCAGTGAAGAGAGGTCTTCGAGCACCGGGGAGCTGTTTTTT
TRBJ1-1	once	TRBV7-6	NA	CASSRGGLNTEAFF	TGTGCCAGCAGCCGAGGCGGGCTGAACACTGAAGCTTTCTTT
TRBJ2-2	NA	TRBV11-2	TRBD2	CASSTGLAGVVGTGELFF	TGTGCCAGCAGCACAGGACTAGCGGGAGTAGTAGGCACCGGGGAGCTGTTTTTT
TRBJ1-4	NA	TRBV6-6	TRBD1	CASSSGTGDEKLFF	TGTGCCAGCAGTTCCGGGACAGGGGATGAAAAACTGTTTTTT
TRBJ2-2	NA	TRBV2	NA	CASSERVLTGELFF	TGTGCCAGCAGTGAGCGGGTCCTCACCGGGGAGCTGTTTTTT
TRBJ1-6	few	TRBV28	NA	CASSEQGNSPLHF	TGTGCCAGCAGTGAACAGGGCAATTCACCCCTCCACTTT
TRBJ2-7	NA	TRBV19	NA	CASSSRLDPSYEQYF	TGTGCCAGTAGTTCCCGACTCGACCCCTCCTACGAGCAGTACTTC
TRBJ1-1	NA	TRBV28	NA	CASSTGRRTEAFF	TGTGCCAGCAGTACAGGGCGGCGGACTGAAGCTTTCTTT
TRBJ2-7	NA	TRBV6-5	TRBD2	CASSYLAGENYEQYF	TGTGCCAGCAGTTACCTAGCGGGGGAAAACTACGAGCAGTACTTC
TRBJ2-7	NA	TRBV29-1	TRBD2	CSALGLAGSYEQYF	TGCAGCGCCCTAGGACTAGCGGGATCCTACGAGCAGTACTTC
TRBJ2-5	NA	TRBV7-6	TRBD1	CASSSLIAGGETQYF	TGTGCCAGCAGCTCCCTTATCGCAGGGGGAGAGACCCAGTACTTC
TRBJ2-7	NA	TRBV5-1	TRBD2	CASSSRTSGPYEQYF	TGCGCCAGCAGCTCCCGGACTAGCGGGCCCTACGAGCAGTACTTC
TRBJ2-1	NA	TRBV6-6	NA	CASSQTWFRDTNLGNEQFF	TGTGCCAGCAGTCAGACCTGGTTCCGGGACACCAATCTAGGAAATGAGCAGTTCTTC
TRBJ2-7	NA	TRBV28	TRBD2	CASSLTSSGRNEQYF	TGTGCCAGCAGTTTGACGTCTAGCGGGAGAAACGAGCAGTACTTC
TRBJ2-3	NA	TRBV5-1	TRBD2	CASSFEREEFKLGTDTQYF	TGCGCCAGCAGCTTCGAACGGGAGGAATTTAAATTGGGCACAGATACGCAGTATTTT
TRBJ2-6	once	TRBV5-1	NA	CASSLPTVGSGANVLTF	TGCGCCAGCAGCTTGCCGACAGTGGGCTCTGGGGCCAACGTCCTGACTTTC
TRBJ2-1	NA	TRBV11-2	NA	CASSLLMSSYNEQFF	TGTGCCAGCAGCTTGCTGATGAGCTCCTACAATGAGCAGTTCTTC
TRBJ1-4	NA	TRBV30	NA	CAWSSGSGANEKLFF	TGTGCCTGGAGTTCCGGGAGCGGGGCTAATGAAAAACTGTTTTTT
TRBJ2-2	few	TRBV7-2	NA	CASSLDSNTGELFF	TGTGCCAGCAGCCTGGACAGTAACACCGGGGAGCTGTTTTTT
TRBJ2-1	NA	TRBV30	NA	CAWSAGGYEQFF	TGTGCCTGGAGTGCCGGAGGGTATGAGCAGTTCTTC
TRBJ2-5	NA	TRBV10-3	TRBD2	CAISDLAGGQETQYF	TGTGCCATCAGTGACCTAGCGGGAGGTCAAGAGACCCAGTACTTC
TRBJ2-1	NA	TRBV10-3	NA	CASGHYNEQFF	TGTGCCTCCGGACACTACAATGAGCAGTTCTTC
TRBJ2-2	NA	TRBV6-5	TRBD2	CASTVAGDTGELFF	TGTGCCAGCACCGTCGCGGGGGACACCGGGGAGCTGTTTTTT
TRBJ1-5	NA	TRBV19	TRBD1	CASSTNRGQGQPQHF	TGTGCCAGTAGTACTAACAGGGGGCAGGGTCAGCCCCAGCATTTT
TRBJ2-3	NA	TRBV6-4	NA	CASSVGGSTDTQYF	TGTGCCAGCAGTGTGGGGGGTAGCACAGATACGCAGTATTTT